The rows below give T cell receptor beta chains drawn from one sample of a study of Tregs in tolerant kidney transplant recipients. Data came from immunoSEQ multiplex PCR; TCRdb stores just in-frame clones and leaves some out. The sample yields fewer than 150,000 clones, about 91% seen once. The sequenced sample consisted of CD4+ T cells from blood. The receptor source for this set is a human donor in good health. CDR3s include the opening cysteine and the closing phenylalanine or tryptophan. A D gene is named only where the DNA matches it firmly. The size entry is marked missing in some rows and otherwise reads once, few, many or a size class.

size,V,D,J,DNA,CDR3
-,TRBV2,-,TRBJ1-1,TGTGCCAGCGCAGGGGACGTGAACACTGAAGCTTTCTTT,CASAGDVNTEAFF
-,TRBV5-3,-,TRBJ1-5,TGTGCCAGAAGCCCCGACCTTAGCGGGGGTCAGCCCCAGCATTTT,CARSPDLSGGQPQHF
-,TRBV6-5,TRBD1,TRBJ2-7,TGTGCCAGCAGTTCCCCCGGACAGGCGGCTTACGAGCAGTACTTC,CASSSPGQAAYEQYF
-,TRBV6-5,-,TRBJ1-1,TGTGCCAGCAGACCCCTCGGAGGAGGGAACACTGAAGCTTTCTTT,CASRPLGGGNTEAFF
-,TRBV5-5,-,TRBJ1-2,TGTGCCAGCAGCCCGGGGGCACAGTCTAACTATGGCTACACCTTC,CASSPGAQSNYGYTF
-,TRBV2,-,TRBJ1-1,TGTGCCAGCAGCCGGGAGGGGGGCACCATGAACACTGAAGCTTTCTTT,CASSREGGTMNTEAFF
-,TRBV6-5,-,TRBJ1-1,TGTGCCAGCAGTTACGAACGGGTGACTGAAGCTTTCTTT,CASSYERVTEAFF
-,TRBV9,TRBD1,TRBJ1-1,TGTGCCAGCAGCGTAGAGGCAGGGGGATGGACTGAAGCTTTCTTT,CASSVEAGGWTEAFF
-,TRBV11-2,-,TRBJ2-5,TGTGCCAGCAGCTTAGTAGGCCAGGTCTCGGCGGGTACCTCGACCCAGTACTTC,CASSLVGQVSAGTSTQYF
-,TRBV7-6,-,TRBJ2-3,TGTGCCAGCAGCTTAGTAGTATCGGGCCGGGGTGGGGATACGCAGTATTTT,CASSLVVSGRGGDTQYF
-,TRBV9,-,TRBJ2-6,TGTGCCAGCAGCGTAGGTCAGGGTGAAATAGACTCTGGGGCCAACGTCCTGACTTTC,CASSVGQGEIDSGANVLTF
once,TRBV20-1,-,TRBJ2-4,TGCAGTGCGACCCTAATAAACATTCAGTACTTC,CSATLINIQYF
-,TRBV5-1,-,TRBJ2-1,TGCGCCAGCACCCCTTCCCCCTCGCAGGGGCCGAGGGAGTTCTTC,CASTPSPSQGPREFF
once,TRBV30,-,TRBJ1-4,TGTGCCTGGAAAAGGGGAATGGCAACTAATGAAAAACTGTTTTTT,CAWKRGMATNEKLFF
once,TRBV15,-,TRBJ2-7,TGTGCCACCAGCAGAACGAAAGCCTACGAGCAGTACTTC,CATSRTKAYEQYF
-,TRBV28,-,TRBJ1-4,TGTGCCAGCGTGAAAGGTGGGACTAATGAAAAACTGTTTTTT,CASVKGGTNEKLFF